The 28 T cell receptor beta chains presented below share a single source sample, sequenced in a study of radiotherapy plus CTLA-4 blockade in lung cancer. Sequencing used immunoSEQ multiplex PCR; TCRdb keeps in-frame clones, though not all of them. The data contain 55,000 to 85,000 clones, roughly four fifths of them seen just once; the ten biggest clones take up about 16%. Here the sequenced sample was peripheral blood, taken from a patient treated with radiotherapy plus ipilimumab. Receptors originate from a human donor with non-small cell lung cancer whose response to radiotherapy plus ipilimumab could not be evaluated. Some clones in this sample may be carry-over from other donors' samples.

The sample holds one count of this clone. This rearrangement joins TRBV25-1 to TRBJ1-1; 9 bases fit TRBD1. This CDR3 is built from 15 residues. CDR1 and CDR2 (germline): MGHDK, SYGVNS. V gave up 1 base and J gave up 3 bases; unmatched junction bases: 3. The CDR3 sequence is CASSESTGGHTEAFF. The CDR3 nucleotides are TGTGCCAGCAGTGAATCAACAGGGGGCCACACTGAAGCTTTCTTT.

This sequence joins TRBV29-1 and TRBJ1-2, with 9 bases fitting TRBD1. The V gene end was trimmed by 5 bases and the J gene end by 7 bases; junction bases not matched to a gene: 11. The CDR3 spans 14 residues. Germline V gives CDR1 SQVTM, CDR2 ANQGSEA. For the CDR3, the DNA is TGCAGCGTTACCCCCGAGGGACAGGGTTCTGGCTACACCTTC. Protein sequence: CSVTPEGQGSGYTF.

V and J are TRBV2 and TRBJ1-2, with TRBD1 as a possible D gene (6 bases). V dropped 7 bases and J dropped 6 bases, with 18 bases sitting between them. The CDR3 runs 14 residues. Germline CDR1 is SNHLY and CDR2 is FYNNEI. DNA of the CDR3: TGTGCCAGCACAGAAGTGGTAACAGGGAATGGCTACACCTTC. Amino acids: CASTEVVTGNGYTF.

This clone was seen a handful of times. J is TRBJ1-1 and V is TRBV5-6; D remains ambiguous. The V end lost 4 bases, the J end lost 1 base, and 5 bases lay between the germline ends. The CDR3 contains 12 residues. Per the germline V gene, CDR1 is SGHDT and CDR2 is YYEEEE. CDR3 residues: CASSERNTEAFF. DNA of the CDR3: TGTGCCAGCAGCGAGAGGAACACTGAAGCTTTCTTT.

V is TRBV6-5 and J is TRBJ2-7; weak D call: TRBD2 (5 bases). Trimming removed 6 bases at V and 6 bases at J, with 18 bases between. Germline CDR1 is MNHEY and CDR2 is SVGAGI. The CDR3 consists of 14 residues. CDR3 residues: CASSRATITSEQYF. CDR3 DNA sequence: TGTGCCAGCAGCCGGGCGACTATAACTTCCGAGCAGTACTTC.

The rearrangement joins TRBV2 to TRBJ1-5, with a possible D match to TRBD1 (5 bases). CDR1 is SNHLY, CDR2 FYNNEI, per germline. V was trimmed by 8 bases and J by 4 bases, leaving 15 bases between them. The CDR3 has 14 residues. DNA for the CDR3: TGTGCCAGCGAGATGGAGCGGGGGAATCAGCCCCAGCATTTT. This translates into CASEMERGNQPQHF.

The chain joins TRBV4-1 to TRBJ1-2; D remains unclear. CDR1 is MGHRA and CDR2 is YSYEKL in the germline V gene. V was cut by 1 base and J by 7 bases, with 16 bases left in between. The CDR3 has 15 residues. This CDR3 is CASSQAERVAPGYTF. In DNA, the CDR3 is TGCGCCAGCAGCCAAGCAGAGCGAGTTGCCCCTGGCTACACCTTC.

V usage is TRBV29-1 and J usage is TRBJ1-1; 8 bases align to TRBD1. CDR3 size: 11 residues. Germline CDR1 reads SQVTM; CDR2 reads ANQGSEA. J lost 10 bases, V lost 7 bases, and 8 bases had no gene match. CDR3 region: CSGETGEGAFF. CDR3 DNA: TGCAGCGGGGAGACAGGGGAGGGAGCTTTCTTT.

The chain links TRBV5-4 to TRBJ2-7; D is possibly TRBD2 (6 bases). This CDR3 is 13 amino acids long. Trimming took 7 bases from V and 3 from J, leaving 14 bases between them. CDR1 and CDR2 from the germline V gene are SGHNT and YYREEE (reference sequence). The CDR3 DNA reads TGTGCCAGCGGGGGGAGCAACGACTACGAGCAGTACTTC. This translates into CASGGSNDYEQYF. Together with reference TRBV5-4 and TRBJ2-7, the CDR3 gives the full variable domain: ETGVTQSPTHLIKTRGQQVTLRCSSQSGHNTVSWYQQALGQGPQFIFQYYREEENGRGNFPPRFSGLQFPNYSSELNVNALELDDSALYLCASGGSNDYEQYFGPGTRLTVT.

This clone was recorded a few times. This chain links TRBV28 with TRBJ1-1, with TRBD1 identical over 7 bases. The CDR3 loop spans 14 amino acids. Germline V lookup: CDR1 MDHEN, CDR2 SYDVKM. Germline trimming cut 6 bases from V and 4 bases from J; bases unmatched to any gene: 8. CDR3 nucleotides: TGTGCCAGCAGCACCAGACAGGGAAGCACTGAAGCTTTCTTT. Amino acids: CASSTRQGSTEAFF.

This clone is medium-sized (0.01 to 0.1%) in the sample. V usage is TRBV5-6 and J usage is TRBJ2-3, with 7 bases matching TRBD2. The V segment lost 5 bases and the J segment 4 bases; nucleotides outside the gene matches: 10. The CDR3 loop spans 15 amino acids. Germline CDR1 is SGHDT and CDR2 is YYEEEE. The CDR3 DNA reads TGTGCCAGCAGATTCAGCGGGGAGTCGCCAGATACGCAGTATTTT. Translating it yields CASRFSGESPDTQYF.

CDR3: CATPGGENTEAFF. CDR3 in DNA: TGTGCCACCCCGGGGGGCGAGAACACTGAAGCTTTCTTT. V and J are TRBV6-1 and TRBJ1-1; a possible D gene is TRBD1 (6 bases). CDR1 and CDR2 from the germline V gene are MNHNS and SASEGT. Trimming took 10 bases from V and 1 from J, leaving 13 bases between them. CDR3 length equals 13 residues.

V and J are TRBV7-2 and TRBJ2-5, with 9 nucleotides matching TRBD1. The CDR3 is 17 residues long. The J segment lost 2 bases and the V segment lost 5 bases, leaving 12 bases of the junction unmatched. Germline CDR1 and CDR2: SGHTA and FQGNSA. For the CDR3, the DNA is TGTGCCAGCAGCGACCCTTACTACAGGGGGCCTCAAGAGACCCAGTACTTC. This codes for CASSDPYYRGPQETQYF.

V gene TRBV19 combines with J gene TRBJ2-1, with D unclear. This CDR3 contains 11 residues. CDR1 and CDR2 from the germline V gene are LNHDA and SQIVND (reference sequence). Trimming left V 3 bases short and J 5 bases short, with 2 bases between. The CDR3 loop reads CASSINNEQFF. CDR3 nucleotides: TGTGCCAGTAGTATCAACAATGAGCAGTTCTTC.

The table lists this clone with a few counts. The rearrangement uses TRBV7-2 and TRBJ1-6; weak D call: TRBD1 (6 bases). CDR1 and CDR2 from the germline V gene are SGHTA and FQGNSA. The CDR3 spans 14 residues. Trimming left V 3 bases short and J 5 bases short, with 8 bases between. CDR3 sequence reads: CASSFRQDNSPLHF. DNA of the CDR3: TGTGCCAGCAGCTTCAGACAGGATAATTCACCCCTCCACTTT. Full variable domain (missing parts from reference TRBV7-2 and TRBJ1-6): GAGVSQSPSNKVTEKGKDVELRCDPISGHTALYWYRQSLGQGLEFLIYFQGNSAPDKSGLPSDRFSAERTGGSVSTLTIQRTQQEDSAVYLCASSFRQDNSPLHFGNGTRLTVT.

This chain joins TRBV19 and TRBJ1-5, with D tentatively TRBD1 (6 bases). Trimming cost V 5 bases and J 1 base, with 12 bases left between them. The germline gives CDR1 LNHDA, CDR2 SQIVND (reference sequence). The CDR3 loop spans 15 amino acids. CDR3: CASSWTVESNQPQHF. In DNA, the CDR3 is TGTGCCAGTAGTTGGACAGTTGAGAGCAATCAGCCCCAGCATTTT.

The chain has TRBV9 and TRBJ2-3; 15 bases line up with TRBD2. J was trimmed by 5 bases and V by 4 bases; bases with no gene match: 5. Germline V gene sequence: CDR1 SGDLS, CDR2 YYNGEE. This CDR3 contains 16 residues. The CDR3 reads CASSLGLAGGGDTQYF. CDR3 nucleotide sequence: TGTGCCAGCAGCCTGGGACTAGCGGGGGGCGGAGATACGCAGTATTTT.

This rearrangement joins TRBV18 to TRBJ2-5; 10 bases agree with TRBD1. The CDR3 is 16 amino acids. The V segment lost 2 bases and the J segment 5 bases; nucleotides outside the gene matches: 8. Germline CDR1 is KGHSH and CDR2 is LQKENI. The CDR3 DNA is TGTGCCAGCTCACCAGGGGGACAGGGGCGCAGGGAGACCCAGTACTTC. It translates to CASSPGGQGRRETQYF.

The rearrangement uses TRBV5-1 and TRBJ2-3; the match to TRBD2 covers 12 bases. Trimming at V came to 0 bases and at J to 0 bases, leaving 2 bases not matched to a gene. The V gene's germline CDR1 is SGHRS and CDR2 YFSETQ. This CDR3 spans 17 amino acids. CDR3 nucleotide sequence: TGCGCCAGCAGCTTGGCGCTAGCGGGGGGGAGCACAGATACGCAGTATTTT. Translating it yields CASSLALAGGSTDTQYF.

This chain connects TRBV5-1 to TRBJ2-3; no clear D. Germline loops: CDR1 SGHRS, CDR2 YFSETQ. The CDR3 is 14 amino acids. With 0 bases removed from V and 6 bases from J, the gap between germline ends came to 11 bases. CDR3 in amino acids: CASSLAIVGDTQYF. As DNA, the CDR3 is TGCGCCAGCAGCTTGGCCATCGTCGGGGATACGCAGTATTTT.

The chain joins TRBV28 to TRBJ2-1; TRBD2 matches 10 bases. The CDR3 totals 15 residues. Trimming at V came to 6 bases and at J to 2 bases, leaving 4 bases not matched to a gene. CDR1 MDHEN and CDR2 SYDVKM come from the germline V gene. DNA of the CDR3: TGTGCCAGCAGCCTAGCGGGGGCCCCCTACAATGAGCAGTTCTTC. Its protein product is CASSLAGAPYNEQFF.

CDR3 region: CASRRQLQETQYF. The CDR3, as DNA: TGCGCCAGCAGGAGGCAGCTCCAAGAGACCCAGTACTTC. This chain links TRBV5-1 with TRBJ2-5, with D unresolved. This CDR3 is 13 amino acids long. The ends were cut back, 5 bases at V and 1 base at J, with 9 bases in the middle. The germline CDR1 and CDR2 sequences are SGHRS and YFSETQ.

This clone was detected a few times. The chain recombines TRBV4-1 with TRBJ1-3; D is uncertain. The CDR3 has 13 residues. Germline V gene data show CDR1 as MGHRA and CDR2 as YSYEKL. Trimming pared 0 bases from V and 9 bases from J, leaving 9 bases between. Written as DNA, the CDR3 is TGCGCCAGCAGCCAAGAAGACACATCCACCATATATTTT. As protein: CASSQEDTSTIYF.

The CDR3 is CASSVEIPGQGTMMNTEAFF. The CDR3 DNA sequence: TGTGCCAGCAGCGTAGAGATTCCGGGACAGGGTACCATGATGAACACTGAAGCTTTCTTT. The chain links TRBV9 to TRBJ1-1; TRBD1 matches 9 bases. CDR3 length: 20 amino acids. The J segment lost 0 bases and the V segment lost 0 bases, leaving 15 bases of the junction unmatched. Germline V gene data show CDR1 as SGDLS and CDR2 as YYNGEE.

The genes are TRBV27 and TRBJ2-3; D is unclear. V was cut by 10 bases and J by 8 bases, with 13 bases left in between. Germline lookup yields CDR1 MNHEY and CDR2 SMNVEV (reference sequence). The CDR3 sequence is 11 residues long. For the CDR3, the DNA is TGTGCCACCACAGTATCGAGTACGCAGTATTTT. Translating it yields CATTVSSTQYF.

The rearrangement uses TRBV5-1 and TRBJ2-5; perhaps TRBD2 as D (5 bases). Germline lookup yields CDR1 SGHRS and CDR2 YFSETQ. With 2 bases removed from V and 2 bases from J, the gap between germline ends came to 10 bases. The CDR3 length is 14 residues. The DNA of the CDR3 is TGCGCCAGCAGCTTAGAAACGGGGCAAGAGACCCAGTACTTC. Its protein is CASSLETGQETQYF.

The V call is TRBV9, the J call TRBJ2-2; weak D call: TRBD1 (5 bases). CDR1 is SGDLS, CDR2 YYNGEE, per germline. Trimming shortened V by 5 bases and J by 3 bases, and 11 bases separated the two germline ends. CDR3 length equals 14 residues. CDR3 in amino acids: CASRGRMDTGELFF. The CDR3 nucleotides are TGTGCCAGCAGGGGGCGCATGGACACCGGGGAGCTGTTTTTT.

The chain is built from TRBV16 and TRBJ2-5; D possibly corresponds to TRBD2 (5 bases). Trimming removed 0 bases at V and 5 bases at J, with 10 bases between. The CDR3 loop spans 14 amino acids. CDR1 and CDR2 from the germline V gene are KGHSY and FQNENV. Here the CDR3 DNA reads TGTGCCAGCAGCCAATCTCGGCAGCGGGAGACCCAGTACTTC. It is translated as CASSQSRQRETQYF.